A single sample gave rise to the 9 T cell receptor beta chains below, sequenced in a study of blood T cells in healthy people across ages. A J-beta primer mix and a sample-barcoded 5' primer were used in a second PCR of roughly 6 to 11 cycles. Each CDR3 protein is one row after TCRdb ran MiXCR on the 5' RACE reads. The sample contains about 1.1 million distinct CDR3 sequences, more than 30% of which appear only once. Input material: blood. The origin of the receptors is a man aged 18-30 years in good health.

This clonotype was counted a few times. The rearrangement joins TRBV12-3 or TRBV12-4 to TRBJ2-3; weak D call: TRBD2 (6 bases). This CDR3 contains 14 residues. The ends were cut back, 7 bases at V and 3 bases at J, with 14 bases in the middle. CDR3 DNA: TGTGCCAGCACCCCGGGAGTTAGGACAGATACGCAGTATTTT. It specifies CASTPGVRTDTQYF.

This clonotype has a handful of counts. V is TRBV6-1 and J is TRBJ1-6, with D unclear. CDR3 size: 12 residues. Germline V lookup: CDR1 MNHNS, CDR2 SASEGT. V dropped 10 bases and J dropped 7 bases, with 11 bases sitting between them. This chain's CDR3 is CAIRARNSPLHF. As DNA, the CDR3 is TGTGCCATCCGAGCGAGGAATTCACCCCTCCACTTT.

This chain joins TRBV20-1 and TRBJ1-2, with TRBD1 identical over 7 bases. The CDR3 is 11 residues long. V trimming: 6 bases; J trimming: 8 bases; junction bases outside the gene matches: 6. The germline CDR1 and CDR2 sequences are DFQATT and SNEGSKA (reference sequence). The CDR3 coding sequence is TGCAGTGCCCCCGGGACAGTCGGCTACACCTTC. Encoded protein: CSAPGTVGYTF.

This clonotype has a handful of counts. The genes are TRBV6-6 and TRBJ1-6; TRBD1 matches 10 bases. CDR1 is MNHNY, CDR2 SVGAGI, per germline (reference sequence). CDR3 length: 17 amino acids. The V gene end was trimmed by 4 bases and the J gene end by 9 bases; junction bases not matched to a gene: 12. The CDR3 DNA follows: TGTGCCAGCAGTTCATACCGTGACAGGGGGCCGTCTTCACCCCTCCACTTT. Its translation is CASSSYRDRGPSSPLHF.

This clonotype is a singleton in its sample. For the CDR3, the DNA is TGTGCCATCAGGGGCCCTGACAGGGTGTTAGGTGAGCAGTACTTC. Translation gives CAIRGPDRVLGEQYF. V is TRBV10-3 and J is TRBJ2-7; 7 bases line up with TRBD1. There are 15 residues in the CDR3. CDR1 is ENHRY and CDR2 is SYGVKD in the germline V gene. V lost 6 bases, J lost 7 bases, and 15 bases stayed unmatched.

The chain couples TRBV5-1 to TRBJ2-2, with 7 nucleotides matching TRBD2. Germline trimming cut 3 bases from V and 5 bases from J; bases unmatched to any gene: 4. The CDR3 is 14 amino acids. Germline assignment: CDR1 SGHRS and CDR2 YFSETQ. Here the CDR3 reads CASSWSGATGELFF. The CDR3 DNA reads as TGCGCCAGCAGCTGGAGCGGGGCGACCGGGGAGCTGTTTTTT.

This chain links TRBV6-6 with TRBJ2-7, with no clear D. The CDR3 spans 13 residues. Between the trimmed V and J ends, which lost 6 bases and 6 bases, there was a span of 15 bases. Germline-derived CDR1 and CDR2 are MNHNY and SVGAGI (reference sequence). DNA for the CDR3: TGTGCCAGCAGCCCCACGGCTAGGGTCGAGCAGTACTTC. Protein product: CASSPTARVEQYF.

The V gene is TRBV2, the J gene TRBJ2-2; D is unclear. The V gene's germline CDR1 is SNHLY and CDR2 FYNNEI. This CDR3 spans 14 amino acids. Trimming removed 2 bases from V and 2 bases from J, with 6 bases in between. For the CDR3, the DNA is TGTGCCAGCAGTGAACGGGCCAACACCGGGGAGCTGTTTTTT. This sequence encodes CASSERANTGELFF.

This clonotype was detected many times. The gene calls are TRBV10-3 and TRBJ2-3, with D perhaps TRBD1 or TRBD2 (5 bases each). The CDR3 sequence is 13 residues long. The germline CDR1 and CDR2 sequences are ENHRY and SYGVKD. V gave up 6 bases and J gave up 1 base, with 8 bases separating them. CDR3: CAIRGVGTDTQYF. CDR3 nucleotide sequence: TGTGCCATCAGGGGGGTCGGCACAGATACGCAGTATTTT.